Listed below are T cell receptor beta chains from one sample, sequenced in a study of sequential checkpoint blockade in melanoma. Repertoires were generated with immunoSEQ multiplex PCR, while TCRdb's copy carries only in-frame clones and drops some. The sample consists of 3,500 to 4,500 clones, 30% to 35% of them appearing once. Source: tumor tissue (inferred from file names), taken from a patient given nivolumab and ipilimumab in sequence. These receptors all stem from a human donor with melanoma. Each CDR3 is given with its conserved first and last residue. A D gene is named only where the DNA matches it firmly. Rows give clone size only sometimes, using once, few, many, or a class for an expanded clone.

TRBV7-5	TRBJ1-4	-	-	15	CASSLGGTAVEKLFF	TGTGCCAGCAGCTTGGGGGGGACAGCTGTTGAAAAACTGTTTTTT
TRBV6-8	TRBJ2-4	TRBD1	-	16	CASSPGQGLIKNIQYF	TGTGCCAGCAGCCCCGGACAGGGTTTGATAAAAAACATTCAGTACTTC
TRBV28	TRBJ2-1	-	few	15	CASSTPGNSYNEQFF	TGTGCCAGCAGTACCCCAGGGAACTCCTACAATGAGCAGTTCTTC
TRBV12-5	TRBJ2-1	-	-	16	CASTLTANRGYNEQFF	TGTGCCAGCACGCTTACGGCGAACCGCGGGTACAATGAGCAGTTCTTC
TRBV2	TRBJ1-2	-	many	14	CASSLRGGHDGYTF	TGTGCCAGCAGCCTGCGGGGGGGCCATGATGGCTACACCTTC
TRBV6-8	TRBJ2-2	TRBD2	few	16	CASNLAGGVNTGELFF	TGTGCCAGCAACCTCGCGGGAGGGGTGAACACCGGGGAGCTGTTTTTT
TRBV5-1	TRBJ1-5	-	-	15	CASKVEGDGNQPQHF	TGCGCCAGCAAGGTCGAAGGAGATGGCAATCAGCCCCAGCATTTT
TRBV11-3	TRBJ1-4	-	-	14	CASSQTGLNEKLFF	TGTGCCAGCAGCCAAACAGGGCTTAATGAAAAACTGTTTTTT
TRBV6-8	TRBJ2-1	-	few	14	CASSITREVDEQFF	TGTGCCAGCAGCATTACTAGGGAGGTCGATGAGCAGTTCTTC
TRBV11-3	TRBJ2-3	TRBD2	medium-sized	16	CASSLGTSGTGDTQYF	TGTGCCAGCAGCTTAGGGACTAGCGGGACGGGAGATACGCAGTATTTT
TRBV6-8	TRBJ1-2	TRBD1	medium-sized	14	CASTRQGSPMGYTF	TGTGCCAGCACGCGACAGGGGAGCCCCATGGGCTACACCTTC
TRBV6-8	TRBJ2-5	-	-	15	CASSYSRDLQETQYF	TGTGCCAGCAGTTACTCCCGGGACCTCCAAGAGACCCAGTACTTC
TRBV29-1	TRBJ2-2	-	-	12	CSGILWTGELFF	TGCAGCGGTATTCTGTGGACCGGGGAGCTGTTTTTT
TRBV19	TRBJ2-3	-	-	17	CASSIFGVDSVGDTQYF	TGTGCCAGTAGTATTTTCGGGGTGGATAGCGTGGGGGATACGCAGTATTTT
TRBV7-7	TRBJ1-2	TRBD1	-	16	CAIPEGQEVPGVGYTF	TGTGCCATACCTGAGGGACAGGAGGTCCCCGGGGTTGGCTACACCTTC
TRBV7-8	TRBJ1-1	-	few	13	CASTLLGHTEAFF	TGTGCCAGCACCCTTTTGGGGCACACTGAAGCTTTCTTT
TRBV28	TRBJ2-7	TRBD2	-	14	CASITGGGTYEQYF	TGTGCCAGCATTACCGGGGGGGGTACCTACGAGCAGTACTTC
TRBV6-8	TRBJ2-1	TRBD2	-	15	CASADGGSSYNEQFF	TGTGCCAGCGCAGACGGGGGGAGCTCCTACAATGAGCAGTTCTTC
TRBV8-2	TRBJ2-7	-	few	13	CASSLGTVYEQYF	TGTGCCAGCAGTTTAGGTACAGTCTACGAGCAGTACTTC
TRBV6-8	TRBJ2-6	-	few	14	CASDWGYGANVLTF	TGTGCCAGCGATTGGGGGTATGGGGCCAACGTCCTGACTTTC
TRBV6-8	TRBJ1-2	-	medium-sized	14	CASSYSGQDYGYTF	TGTGCCAGCAGTTACTCAGGGCAGGACTATGGCTACACCTTC
TRBV30	TRBJ2-2	-	-	14	CAWTQREYTGELFF	TGTGCCTGGACACAACGGGAGTACACCGGGGAGCTGTTTTTT
TRBV19	TRBJ2-2	-	-	13	CASSLGYPGELFF	TGTGCCAGTAGTCTAGGGTATCCCGGGGAGCTGTTTTTT
TRBV11-3	TRBJ2-1	TRBD2	medium-sized	14	CASPGDYPYNEQFF	TGTGCCAGCCCTGGGGACTACCCTTACAATGAGCAGTTCTTC
TRBV9	TRBJ1-1	-	medium-sized	14	CASAERQANTEAFF	TGTGCCAGCGCCGAACGACAAGCGAACACTGAAGCTTTCTTT
TRBV19	TRBJ2-2	TRBD1	medium-sized	15	CASTYRGSNTGELFF	TGTGCCAGTACGTACAGGGGGTCGAACACCGGGGAGCTGTTTTTT
TRBV19	TRBJ2-5	TRBD1	few	14	CASSPQGAGETQYF	TGTGCCAGTAGTCCTCAGGGGGCGGGGGAGACCCAGTACTTC
TRBV7-4	TRBJ1-1	-	few	13	CASSLMFGDEAFF	TGTGCCAGCAGCTTAATGTTTGGGGATGAAGCTTTCTTT
TRBV18	TRBJ2-2	TRBD2	few	14	CASSQGLVSGELFF	TGTGCCAGCTCCCAAGGACTAGTCTCCGGGGAGCTGTTTTTT
TRBV11-3	TRBJ2-7	-	-	14	CASSPTGNVYEQYF	TGTGCCAGCAGCCCTACAGGGAACGTCTACGAGCAGTACTTC
TRBV11-3	TRBJ1-1	-	few	15	CASTSREGLNTEAFF	TGTGCCAGCACCTCCCGGGAGGGTTTGAACACTGAAGCTTTCTTT
TRBV29-1	TRBJ1-1	-	few	12	CSVRWGGLEAFF	TGCAGCGTCCGCTGGGGGGGACTAGAAGCTTTCTTT
TRBV5-1	TRBJ1-2	TRBD1	-	15	CASSKEIGTVDGYTF	TGCGCCAGCAGCAAAGAGATCGGGACAGTGGATGGCTACACCTTC
TRBV10-3	TRBJ1-2	-	few	14	CAISELEGLNGYTF	TGTGCCATCAGTGAGTTAGAGGGGTTGAATGGCTACACCTTC
TRBV28	TRBJ1-1	-	-	12	CAINRANTEAFF	TGTGCCATCAACAGGGCCAACACTGAAGCTTTCTTT
TRBV1	TRBJ1-1	-	-	14	CASSQDLGNTEAFF	TGCGCCAGCAGCCAAGATCTGGGGAACACTGAAGCTTTCTTT
TRBV4-1	TRBJ1-3	-	-	17	CASSQDGGGRAGNTIYF	TGCGCCAGCAGCCAAGACGGGGGGGGAAGGGCTGGAAACACCATATATTTT
TRBV11-3	TRBJ2-3	-	-	14	CASSLGGQSDTQYF	TGTGCCAGCAGCTTAGGCGGACAGTCGGATACGCAGTATTTT
TRBV11-3	TRBJ2-5	-	-	14	CASSLTSVGETQYF	TGTGCCAGCAGCCTTACTAGTGTAGGAGAGACCCAGTACTTC
TRBV15	TRBJ2-5	-	-	14	CATSRDLGSETQYF	TGTGCCACCAGCAGAGATCTGGGGTCGGAGACCCAGTACTTC
TRBV11-3	TRBJ2-2	-	-	14	CASSLDPETGELFF	TGTGCCAGCAGCTTAGATCCCGAGACCGGGGAGCTGTTTTTT
TRBV5-1	TRBJ2-2	-	-	15	CASSSTGWNTGELFF	TGCGCCAGCAGCTCGACAGGCTGGAACACCGGGGAGCTGTTTTTT
TRBV11-3	TRBJ1-2	TRBD1	medium-sized	15	CASSLVGTETYGYTF	TGTGCCAGCAGCTTAGTTGGGACAGAGACCTATGGCTACACCTTC
TRBV5-1	TRBJ2-4	TRBD1	-	15	CASSMIGGAGNIQYF	TGCGCCAGCAGCATGATAGGGGGCGCGGGAAACATTCAGTACTTC
TRBV6-8	TRBJ2-1	-	few	12	CASRDQDNEQFF	TGTGCCAGCAGGGATCAGGACAATGAGCAGTTCTTC
TRBV9	TRBJ2-2	TRBD2	-	16	CASTQLAAANTGELFF	TGTGCCAGCACCCAGCTAGCGGCCGCGAACACCGGGGAGCTGTTTTTT
TRBV11-3	TRBJ2-3	TRBD1	-	14	CASSLTGGTDTQYF	TGTGCTAGCAGCTTAACAGGGGGCACAGATACGCAGTATTTT
TRBV19	TRBJ1-4	-	-	13	CASSMATNEKLFF	TGTGCCAGTAGTATGGCGACTAATGAAAAACTGTTTTTT
TRBV1	TRBJ1-2	-	few	15	CASSQDHRGRGGYTF	TGCGCCAGCAGCCAAGATCACCGGGGCCGGGGTGGCTACACCTTC
TRBV19	TRBJ2-5	-	-	14	CASSNRYNKETQYF	TGTGCCAGTAGTAACAGGTACAATAAAGAGACCCAGTACTTC
TRBV11-3	TRBJ2-3	-	many	14	CASSWTLETDTQYF	TGTGCCAGCAGCTGGACACTGGAGACAGATACGCAGTATTTT
TRBV18	TRBJ2-6	-	-	15	CASSRESSGANVLTF	TGTGCCAGCTCACGGGAGAGCTCTGGGGCCAACGTCCTGACTTTC
TRBV6-8	TRBJ2-3	-	medium-sized	14	CASIDSFGTDTQYF	TGTGCCAGTATTGATAGTTTTGGGACAGATACGCAGTATTTT